The 14 T cell receptor beta chains given below trace back to one sample, sequenced in a study of tumor and adjacent non-tumor tissue in lung cancer. TCRbeta libraries were built with three rounds of nested PCR, modified from ARM-PCR. TCRdb redid the calling of the multiplex PCR reads with MiXCR, one entry per CDR3 protein. The table shows 40,000 to 50,000 distinct CDR3 sequences, with under 75% occurring only once. This sample's RNA came from whole unsorted tissue. The normal lung tissue was taken more than 3 cm from the tumor edge. The sample consisted of distant non-tumor lung tissue. These receptors originate from a woman in her sixties or seventies with non-small cell lung cancer.

In the case of this clonotype: A much larger clonotype is one base distant, so this may be a read error. The chain employs TRBV30 and TRBJ1-1, with D possibly TRBD1 on 6 matching bases. This CDR3 has 13 amino acids. Germline V gene lookup returns CDR1 GTSNPN and CDR2 SVGIG (reference sequence). The CDR3 loop is CARSAGARGEAFF. The CDR3 nucleotides read TGTGCCCGGAGTGCGGGGGCACGGGGTGAAGCTTTCTTT.

This chain joins TRBV2 and TRBJ1-1; no definite D call. This CDR3 is built from 15 residues. CDR1 and CDR2 from the germline V gene are SNHLY and FYNNEI. The V gene lost 3 bases and the J gene lost 1 base, with 12 bases spanning the gap. CDR3 DNA sequence: TGTGCCAGCAGTGACATAGGCTCCGGGAACACTGAAGCTTTCTTT. It translates to CASSDIGSGNTEAFF.

CDR3 sequence reads: CAWSVGVRRATEAFF. As DNA, the CDR3 is TGTGCCTGGAGCGTCGGGGTTAGGAGAGCCACTGAAGCTTTCTTT. The chain is built from TRBV30 and TRBJ1-1, with unresolved D. This CDR3 region has 15 residues. The V gene's germline CDR1 is GTSNPN and CDR2 SVGIG (reference sequence). The V gene lost 3 bases and the J gene lost 4 bases, with 18 bases spanning the gap.

At least ten counts were recorded for this clonotype. Germline is not matched at one junction end, which may reflect a read error. V gene TRBV14 combines with J gene TRBJ2-1; D is possibly TRBD2 (5 bases). The CDR3 sequence is 13 residues long. Germline CDR1 reads SGHDN; CDR2 reads FVKESK. In DNA form, the CDR3 reads TGTGCCAGCAGCCTGGACTCCAACAATGAGCAGTTCTTC. The encoded protein is CASSLDSNNEQFF. Full variable domain (remainder filled in from reference TRBV14 and TRBJ2-1): EAGVTQFPSHSVIEKGQTVTLRCDPISGHDNLYWYRRVMGKEIKFLLHFVKESKQDESGMPNNRFLAERTGGTYSTLKVQPAELEDSGVYFCASSLDSNNEQFFGPGTRLTVL.

This clonotype was counted many times. The rearrangement joins TRBV28 to TRBJ1-6; tentatively, D is TRBD1 (5 bases). Looked up from germline, CDR1 is MDHEN and CDR2 is SYDVKM. The CDR3 consists of 14 residues. The V gene lost 1 base and the J gene lost 10 bases, with 11 bases spanning the gap. The CDR3 DNA is TGTGCCAGCAGTTTATTAGACTCAGGGTCACCCCTCCACTTT. It specifies CASSLLDSGSPLHF. Variable domain in full (rest from reference TRBV28 and TRBJ1-6): DVKVTQSSRYLVKRTGEKVFLECVQDMDHENMFWYRQDPGLGLRLIYFSYDVKMKEKGDIPEGYSVSREKKERFSLILESASTNQTSMYLCASSLLDSGSPLHFGNGTRLTVT.

Of note for this clonotype: Being one base from a much bigger clone, this may be a read error. The rearrangement uses TRBV7-8 and TRBJ2-7; tentative D call: TRBD2 (5 bases). This CDR3 comprises 16 residues. Deletions cut 1 base from V and 6 bases from J, with 19 bases between. Germline-derived CDR1 and CDR2 are SGHVS and FQNEAQ. The DNA of the CDR3 is TGTGCCAGCAGCTTAGATCCCCTAGTGGGAGCGGCCGAGCAGTACTTC. It encodes CASSLDPLVGAAEQYF.

Comment on this clonotype: The missing conserved phenylalanine or tryptophan at the end of this CDR3 makes a read error likely. The chain employs TRBV10-3 and TRBJ2-7; a weak D match, TRBD1 (8 bases). The V end was cut by 7 bases, the J end by 2 bases, with 24 bases between. This CDR3 spans 17 amino acids. Germline CDR1 ENHRY, CDR2 SYGVKD. This CDR3 is CAIMTGELASVPYEQYL. CDR3 bases: TGTGCCATCATGACAGGGGAACTAGCGAGTGTTCCCTACGAGCAGTACTTA.

The sample holds many counts of this clonotype. The rearrangement uses TRBV30 and TRBJ1-1; 9 nucleotides line up with TRBD1. This CDR3 is 12 amino acids long. Germline assignment: CDR1 GTSNPN and CDR2 SVGIG (reference sequence). The ends lost 5 bases at V and 7 bases at J; junction bases unmatched: 5. The CDR3 protein is CAWDRGGFEAFF. CDR3 bases: TGTGCCTGGGACAGGGGGGGATTTGAAGCTTTCTTT. The complete variable domain, with remaining parts taken from reference TRBV30 and TRBJ1-1, reads SQTIHQWPATLVQPVGSPLSLECTVEGTSNPNLYWYRQAAGRGLQLLFYSVGIGQISSEVPQNLSASRPQDRQFILSSKKLLLSDSGFYLCAWDRGGFEAFFGQGTRLTVV.

This clonotype has ten or more counts. A much larger clone is a single base away; this may be a read error. This sequence joins TRBV5-5 and TRBJ1-1, with 7 bases matching TRBD1. CDR1 is SGHKS, CDR2 YYEKEE, per germline (reference sequence). This CDR3 is built from 13 residues. CDR3 protein: CTSSPTGYTEAFF. CDR3 nucleotide sequence: TGTACCAGCAGCCCGACAGGGTACACTGAAGCTTTCTTT.

Regarding this clonotype: An end of the junction differs from the germline gene, which may be a read error. The chain is built from TRBV6-5 and TRBJ2-3; no clear D. The length of the CDR3 is 15 residues. Germline CDR1 and CDR2: MNHEY and SVGAGI. The CDR3 reads CACSYSFMNTDTQYF. In DNA, the CDR3 is TGTGCCTGCAGTTACTCATTTATGAATACAGATACGCAGTATTTT.

This clonotype has ten or more counts. The V gene is TRBV28, the J gene TRBJ2-7; 7 nucleotides line up with TRBD1. The V gene's germline CDR1 is MDHEN and CDR2 SYDVKM. V gave up 6 bases and J gave up 0 bases; unmatched junction bases: 8. The CDR3 has 15 residues. CDR3 coding DNA: TGTGCCAGCAGCACCCCGACAGGGCACTCCTACGAGCAGTACTTC. Amino acids: CASSTPTGHSYEQYF.

This clonotype was counted only a few times. J is TRBJ1-5 and V is TRBV28; unclear D gene. The CDR3 has 15 amino acids. V was clipped by 1 base and J by 3 bases, with 10 bases between them. Germline-derived CDR1 and CDR2 are MDHEN and SYDVKM. CDR3 sequence (DNA): TGTGCCAGCAGTTTATCCGCGTTCCTCAATCAGCCCCAGCATTTT. Amino acids: CASSLSAFLNQPQHF.

For this clonotype: An end of the junction differs from the germline gene, which may be a read error. The chain carries TRBV6-2 or TRBV6-3 and TRBJ2-7; 9 bases fit TRBD2. This CDR3 comprises 15 residues. Germline V gene sequence: CDR1 MNHEY, CDR2 SVGEGT. Here the CDR3 reads CASSYSMSGRYEHYF. The CDR3 bases are TGTGCCAGCAGTTACTCGATGAGCGGGAGGTACGAGCACTACTTC.

About this clonotype itself: As the CDR3 is not closed by the conserved phenylalanine or tryptophan, this likely results from a read error. The gene calls are TRBV29-1 and TRBJ1-1, with D perhaps TRBD1 (6 bases). CDR3 size: 12 residues. The germline gives CDR1 SQVTM, CDR2 ANQGSEA. Trimming took off 5 bases at V and 7 bases at J, with 14 bases between the two ends. This CDR3 is CSVRGGLGEAFL. CDR3 coding DNA: TGCAGCGTTAGGGGGGGGTTGGGTGAAGCTTTCTTA.